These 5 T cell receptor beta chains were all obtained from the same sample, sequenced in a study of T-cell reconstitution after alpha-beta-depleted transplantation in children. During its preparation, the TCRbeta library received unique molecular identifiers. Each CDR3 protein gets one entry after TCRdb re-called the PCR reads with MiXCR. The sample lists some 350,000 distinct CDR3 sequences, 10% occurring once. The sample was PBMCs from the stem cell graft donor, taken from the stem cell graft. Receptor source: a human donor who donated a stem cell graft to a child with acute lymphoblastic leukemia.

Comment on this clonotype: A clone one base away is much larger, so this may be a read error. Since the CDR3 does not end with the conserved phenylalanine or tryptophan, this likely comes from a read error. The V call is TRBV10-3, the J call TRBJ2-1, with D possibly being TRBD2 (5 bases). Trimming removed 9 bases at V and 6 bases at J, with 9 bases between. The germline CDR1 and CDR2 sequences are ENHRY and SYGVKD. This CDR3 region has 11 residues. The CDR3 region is CAICEGNEQFL. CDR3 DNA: TGTGCCATTTGCGAGGGCAATGAGCAGTTCTTG.

Here the CDR3 reads CASSLDPAYNSPLHF. The CDR3 nucleotides read TGTGCCAGCAGTTTAGATCCGGCCTATAATTCACCCCTCCACTTT. The chain uses TRBV12-3 or TRBV12-4 and TRBJ1-6, with D unresolved. V lost 1 base and J lost 2, with 6 bases in between. The CDR3 covers 15 residues.

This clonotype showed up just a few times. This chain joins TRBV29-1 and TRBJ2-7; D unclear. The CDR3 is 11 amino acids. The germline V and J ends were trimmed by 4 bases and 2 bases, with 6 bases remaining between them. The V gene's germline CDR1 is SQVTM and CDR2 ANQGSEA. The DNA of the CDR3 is TGCAGCGTTGTTCTGCCCTACGAGCAGTACTTC. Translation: CSVVLPYEQYF.

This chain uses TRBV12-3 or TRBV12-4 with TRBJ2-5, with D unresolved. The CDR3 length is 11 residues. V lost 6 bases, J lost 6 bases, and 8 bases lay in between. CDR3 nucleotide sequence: TGTGCCAGCAGCCCTGGACAGACCCAGTACTTC. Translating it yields CASSPGQTQYF.

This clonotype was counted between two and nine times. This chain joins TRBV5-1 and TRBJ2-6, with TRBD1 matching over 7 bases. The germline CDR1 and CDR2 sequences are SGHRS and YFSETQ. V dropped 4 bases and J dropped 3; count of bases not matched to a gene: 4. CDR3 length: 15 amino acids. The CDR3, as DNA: TGCGCCAGCAGCGAAAGGGGGCGTGGGGCCAACGTCCTGACTTTC. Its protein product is CASSERGRGANVLTF.